This T cell receptor (beta chain) was sequenced in a study of T-cell reconstitution after alpha-beta-depleted transplantation in children. Concerning this clonotype itself: The antigen remains undetermined. This may be a read error, as it is one base from a much larger clone.

As it was prepared, the TCRbeta library received unique molecular identifiers. TCRdb ran MiXCR on the PCR reads and lists one entry per CDR3 protein. The profile shows a few hundred thousand distinct CDR3 sequences, under 14% of them singletons. This CDR3 comprises 16 residues. General study results and limits: Elevated TCRbeta diversity at day 60 was traced, in some patients, to surviving recipient T cells and thymic progenitors. After one year, T-cell counts and TCRbeta diversity mostly came from new T cells.

This chain connects TRBV12-3 or TRBV12-4 to TRBJ2-1; TRBD2 matches at 7 bases. The starting material was peripheral blood, obtained 180 days after TCRalphabeta/CD19-depleted stem cell transplant. The origin of this receptor is a male patient between 2 and 10 years old who had a stem cell transplant for chronic granulomatous disease, so the T cells may come from the graft donor. CDR3 sequence (DNA): TGTGACAGCACTAGGATTGCGGGGGAAAGATACAATGAGCAGTTCTTC. It specifies CDSTRIAGERYNEQFF.